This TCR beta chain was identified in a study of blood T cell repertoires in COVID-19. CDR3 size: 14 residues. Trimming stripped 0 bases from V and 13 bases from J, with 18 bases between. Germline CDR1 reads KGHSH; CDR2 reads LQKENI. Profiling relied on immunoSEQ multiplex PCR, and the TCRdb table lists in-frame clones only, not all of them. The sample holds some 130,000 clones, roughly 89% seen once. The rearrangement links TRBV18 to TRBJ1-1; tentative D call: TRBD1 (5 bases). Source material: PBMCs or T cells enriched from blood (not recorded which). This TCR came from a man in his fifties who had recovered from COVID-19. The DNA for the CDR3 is TGTGCCAGCTCACCACCGCAAAGGGAGTCGGGACTTTTCTTT. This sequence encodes CASSPPQRESGLFF.